These 22 T cell receptor beta chains came from one sample sequenced in a study of cytomegalovirus exposure and HLA in healthy donors. PCR employed 60 Vbeta and 13 Jbeta primers. TCRdb's table, derived via immunoSEQ multiplex PCR, lists solely in-frame clones and lacks some. The sample records approximately 91,000 clones, approximately 69% being singletons. The sample taken for sequencing was PBMCs. The source is a female donor in good health and CMV-seronegative.

This clone was seen more than once but under ten times. The rearrangement links TRBV5-1 to TRBJ2-5, with D maybe TRBD1 (5 bases). The CDR3 is 14 residues long. CDR1 is SGHRS, CDR2 YFSETQ, per germline. V was cut by 4 bases and J by 0 bases, with 10 bases left in between. The CDR3 DNA is TGCGCCAGCAGCCCTGACAGTAACCAAGAGACCCAGTACTTC. Protein sequence: CASSPDSNQETQYF.

This clone has a single count. The germline gene is not matched at one end of the junction; a read error may be the cause. This specimen includes other DNA sequences encoding the same CDR3. The rearrangement uses TRBV12-5 and TRBJ1-6; the match to TRBD1 covers 7 bases. The CDR3 loop spans 18 amino acids. Germline lookup yields CDR1 LGHNT and CDR2 FRNRAP. The CDR3 sequence: CASGPRTGKNSYNSPLHF. The CDR3, as DNA: TGTGCTAGTGGCCCTCGGACAGGAAAAAACTCCTATAATTCCCCCCTCCACTTT.

The chain has TRBV30 and TRBJ2-3, with D possibly TRBD2 on 5 matching bases. Germline V gives CDR1 GTSNPN, CDR2 SVGIG (reference sequence). Trimming pared 0 bases from V and 1 base from J, leaving 8 bases between. The CDR3 consists of 14 residues. CDR3: CAWSVGAGTDTQYF. CDR3 bases: TGTGCCTGGAGTGTTGGAGCGGGCACAGATACGCAGTATTTT.

This sequence joins TRBV6-5 and TRBJ1-1, with 9 nucleotides matching TRBD1. V shed 6 bases, J shed 6 bases, and the junction held 5 bases outside the gene matches. This CDR3 comprises 13 residues. CDR1 MNHEY and CDR2 SVGAGI come from the germline V gene. This CDR3 reads CASSTGGSAEAFF. Written as DNA, the CDR3 is TGTGCCAGCAGCACAGGGGGCTCAGCTGAAGCTTTCTTT.

The genes are TRBV5-1 and TRBJ1-4; TRBD1 matches 7 bases. V was pared by 4 bases and J by 8 bases, with 14 bases of the junction left unmatched. CDR1 is SGHRS and CDR2 is YFSETQ in the germline V gene. The CDR3 length is 16 residues. This chain's CDR3 is CASSPGARGEGEKLFF. The CDR3 DNA sequence: TGCGCCAGCAGCCCCGGAGCCAGGGGGGAAGGGGAAAAACTGTTTTTT.

The chain is built from TRBV6-1 and TRBJ2-2; 7 bases are shared with TRBD1. CDR1 is MNHNS, CDR2 SASEGT, per germline. The CDR3 runs to 14 residues. V lost 11 bases to trimming and J lost 10 bases; unmatched junction nucleotides: 16. CDR3 DNA sequence: TGTGCCGGGGGACAGCAAAAGGGGGCCGAGGAGCTGTTTTTT. Its protein is CAGGQQKGAEELFF.

This clone was detected only a few times. The chain is built from TRBV11-2 and TRBJ2-7; possible D gene TRBD2, 5 bases. The CDR3 loop spans 14 amino acids. The ends were cut back, 5 bases at V and 1 base at J, with 12 bases in the middle. CDR1 and CDR2 (germline): SGHAT, FQNNGV. The CDR3 reads CASSIPPGSYEQYF. The CDR3 DNA sequence: TGTGCCAGCAGCATTCCGCCGGGGTCCTACGAGCAGTACTTC.

The chain combines TRBV28 with TRBJ1-2; D is possibly TRBD1 (5 bases). CDR1 and CDR2 from the germline V gene are MDHEN and SYDVKM. The V end was cut by 7 bases, the J end by 4 bases, with 16 bases between. The CDR3 covers 14 residues. The DNA for the CDR3 is TGTGCCAGCACCCTTAGGACACCATTCTATGGCTACACCTTC. Protein: CASTLRTPFYGYTF.

The rearrangement links TRBV7-9 to TRBJ2-7; 7 positions match TRBD1. The ends lost 5 bases at V and 3 bases at J; junction bases unmatched: 4. CDR3 length equals 13 residues. Per the germline V gene, CDR1 is SEHNR and CDR2 is FQNEAQ (reference sequence). The CDR3 region is CASSGTDIYEQYF. CDR3 in DNA: TGTGCCAGCAGCGGGACAGACATCTACGAGCAGTACTTC.

The chain couples TRBV18 to TRBJ1-5, with D hard to call. Trimming removed 3 bases from V and 0 bases from J, with 12 bases in between. Germline V lookup: CDR1 KGHSH, CDR2 LQKENI. CDR3 length equals 16 residues. CDR3 nucleotide sequence: TGTGCCAGCTCACCTCCCGGGAGCCATAGCAATCAGCCCCAGCATTTT. This encodes CASSPPGSHSNQPQHF.

V is TRBV7-6 and J is TRBJ2-6, with D hard to call. The CDR3 loop spans 15 amino acids. Trimming cost V 1 base and J 0 bases, with 4 bases left between them. The germline CDR1 and CDR2 sequences are SGHVS and FNYEAQ. Here the CDR3 reads CASSLGRSGANVLTF. The DNA of the CDR3 is TGTGCCAGCAGCTTAGGTCGCTCTGGGGCCAACGTCCTGACTTTC.

This chain uses TRBV29-1 with TRBJ2-6, with TRBD2 as a possible D gene (6 bases). The germline gives CDR1 SQVTM, CDR2 ANQGSEA. The V and J ends lost 6 bases and 0 bases respectively, with 9 bases between them. The CDR3 extends over 14 amino acids. The CDR3 here is CSVRDPSGANVLTF. CDR3 sequence (DNA): TGCAGCGTGCGGGACCCCTCTGGGGCCAACGTCCTGACTTTC.

This chain joins TRBV6-5 and TRBJ1-1; no definite D call. CDR1 and CDR2 from the germline V gene are MNHEY and SVGAGI. The CDR3 sequence is 14 residues long. Trimming left V 4 bases short and J 1 base short, with 10 bases between. Written as DNA, the CDR3 is TGTGCCAGCAGTTCCTTGCGGGGGAACACTGAAGCTTTCTTT. This encodes CASSSLRGNTEAFF.

The chain combines TRBV7-8 with TRBJ1-1; 8 bases are a match to TRBD1. The V segment lost 1 base and the J segment 0 bases; nucleotides outside the gene matches: 7. This CDR3 is 17 amino acids long. CDR1 is SGHVS and CDR2 is FQNEAQ in the germline V gene. The CDR3 loop is CASSLGGRGQMNTEAFF. CDR3 coding DNA: TGTGCCAGCAGCTTAGGAGGCAGGGGGCAGATGAACACTGAAGCTTTCTTT.

This clone has a single count. The chain employs TRBV9 and TRBJ2-3; tentatively, D is TRBD1 (6 bases). V was cut by 5 bases and J by 0 bases, with 13 bases left in between. The V gene's germline CDR1 is SGDLS and CDR2 YYNGEE. The CDR3 length is 15 residues. Here the CDR3 reads CASSGSGQSTDTQYF. CDR3 nucleotides: TGTGCCAGCAGTGGATCCGGACAGAGCACAGATACGCAGTATTTT.

This sequence joins TRBV5-1 and TRBJ2-7; 7 nucleotides line up with TRBD1. This CDR3 region has 16 residues. The germline V gene encodes CDR1 SGHRS and CDR2 YFSETQ. Trimming cost V 2 bases and J 6 bases; bases outside gene matches: 14. The CDR3 loop is CASSFSLTGNLFEQYF. The CDR3 DNA sequence: TGCGCCAGCAGCTTCTCCCTGACAGGGAACCTATTCGAGCAGTACTTC.

This clone was counted only a few times. V is TRBV12-5 and J is TRBJ1-5; unclear D gene. V was trimmed by 7 bases and J by 5 bases, leaving 12 bases between them. The CDR3 sequence is 13 residues long. Germline lookup yields CDR1 LGHNT and CDR2 FRNRAP. CDR3 nucleotide sequence: TGTGCTAGTGCCCGGGATTCAGATCAGCCCCAGCATTTT. Translating it yields CASARDSDQPQHF.

A few counts support this clone. V usage is TRBV4-1 and J usage is TRBJ1-1, with no clear D. Germline V gives CDR1 MGHRA, CDR2 YSYEKL. CDR3 length: 15 residues. Trimming stripped 0 bases from V and 4 bases from J, with 12 bases between. The CDR3 DNA is TGCGCCAGCAGCCAAGATCCCTGGCGGGGCACTGAAGCTTTCTTT. Protein sequence: CASSQDPWRGTEAFF.

V is TRBV11-2 and J is TRBJ1-2; a weak D match, TRBD1 (6 bases). V lost 5 bases to trimming and J lost 5 bases, with 18 bases between them. The CDR3 has 15 amino acids. Germline CDR1 SGHAT, CDR2 FQNNGV. The CDR3 nucleotides read TGTGCCAGCAGCAGTAAAGGGGGGGCAGGGTATGGCTACACCTTC. Protein: CASSSKGGAGYGYTF.

The chain links TRBV4-1 to TRBJ2-7; D possibly corresponds to TRBD2 (5 bases). The germline CDR1 and CDR2 sequences are MGHRA and YSYEKL. The CDR3 totals 13 residues. Trimming removed 0 bases from V and 7 bases from J, with 10 bases in between. The CDR3 reads CASSQETRREQYF. The CDR3 bases are TGCGCCAGCAGCCAAGAAACAAGGAGGGAGCAGTACTTC.

The CDR3 is CASSLGGTGGEAFF. CDR3 DNA: TGCGCCAGCAGCTTGGGAGGGACAGGGGGTGAAGCTTTCTTT. The chain joins TRBV5-1 to TRBJ1-1; the match to TRBD1 covers 11 bases. Germline V gene lookup returns CDR1 SGHRS and CDR2 YFSETQ. J gave up 7 bases and V 0 bases, and 2 bases lay outside the gene matches. CDR3 length: 14 amino acids.

This sequence joins TRBV6-4 and TRBJ2-3, with TRBD2 matching 7 bases. J gave up 3 bases and V 0 bases, and 9 bases lay outside the gene matches. The CDR3 is made up of 17 amino acids. Germline V CDR1 and CDR2: MRHNA, SNTAGT. This CDR3 is CASSDSSAGEGTDTQYF. The CDR3 DNA reads as TGTGCCAGCAGTGACTCATCGGCGGGGGAGGGAACAGATACGCAGTATTTT.